These 32 T cell receptor beta chains originate from one sample sequenced in a study of control samples from healthy donors and cancer patients. Method: immunoSEQ multiplex PCR; TCRdb's copy keeps in-frame clones and lacks some. Found here are 95,000 to 150,000 clones, around 92% of them singletons; the top ten hold about 0.6%. Sequencing input: PBMCs. These receptors all stem from a man at least 80 years old with head and neck cancer.

The gene calls are TRBV4-3 and TRBJ2-1; D ambiguous. Per germline, CDR1 LGHNA and CDR2 YSLEER. Between the trimmed V and J ends, which lost 0 bases and 4 bases, there was a span of 13 bases. CDR3 length: 16 amino acids. The CDR3 coding sequence is TGCGCCAGCAGCCAAGATTGGCGGATTTCTTACAATGAGCAGTTCTTC. Translated, it gives CASSQDWRISYNEQFF.

This chain links TRBV9 with TRBJ2-5; D is unclear. Germline V CDR1 and CDR2: SGDLS, YYNGEE. This CDR3 is built from 15 residues. The V end lost 3 bases, the J end lost 5 bases, and 17 bases lay between the germline ends. CDR3 sequence reads: CASSAYDELLETQYF. The CDR3 DNA reads as TGTGCCAGCAGCGCTTACGACGAATTGTTGGAGACCCAGTACTTC.

V is TRBV5-4 and J is TRBJ2-3; TRBD2 matches at 9 bases. The CDR3 is made up of 15 amino acids. V shed 4 bases, J shed 4 bases, and the junction held 7 bases outside the gene matches. CDR1 is SGHNT, CDR2 YYREEE, per germline (reference sequence). The CDR3 is CASSPQSGGSDTQYF. The DNA of the CDR3 is TGTGCCAGCAGCCCCCAAAGCGGGGGGTCAGATACGCAGTATTTT.

The CDR3 region is CASSFRWGNTGELFF. CDR3 coding DNA: TGTGCCAGCAGCTTTCGGTGGGGGAACACCGGGGAGCTGTTTTTT. This chain uses TRBV5-4 with TRBJ2-2; D gene unclear. The germline V gene encodes CDR1 SGHNT and CDR2 YYREEE (reference sequence). This CDR3 comprises 15 residues. V shed 2 bases and J shed 1 base, with 9 bases lying between them.

CDR3 DNA sequence: TGTGCCAGCACCATGGACAGCGAAAAACTGTTTTTT. This encodes CASTMDSEKLFF. The chain recombines TRBV25-1 with TRBJ1-4; D is perhaps TRBD1 (6 bases). V lost 7 bases to trimming and J lost 8 bases, with 11 bases between them. The germline V gene encodes CDR1 MGHDK and CDR2 SYGVNS. This CDR3 has 12 amino acids.

This chain uses TRBV7-9 with TRBJ1-1; 8 bases are shared with TRBD1. CDR1 is SEHNR, CDR2 FQNEAQ, per germline (reference sequence). Germline trimming cut 5 bases from V and 2 bases from J; bases unmatched to any gene: 7. This CDR3 has 15 residues. The CDR3 DNA follows: TGTGCCAGCAGCGCAAGGACAGGGTCTAACACTGAAGCTTTCTTT. Translating it yields CASSARTGSNTEAFF. The whole variable domain, remainder taken from reference TRBV7-9 and TRBJ1-1, is DTGVSQNPRHKITKRGQNVTFRCDPISEHNRLYWYRQTLGQGPEFLTYFQNEAQLEKSRLLSDRFSAERPKGSFSTLEIQRTEQGDSAMYLCASSARTGSNTEAFFGQGTRLTVV.

The chain uses TRBV5-5 and TRBJ2-3, with D possibly matching TRBD1 (5 bases). CDR3 length equals 16 residues. Trimming left V 0 bases short and J 0 bases short, with 11 bases between. The germline V gene encodes CDR1 SGHKS and CDR2 YYEKEE (reference sequence). CDR3 residues: CASSLVGQTSTDTQYF. The CDR3 nucleotides are TGTGCCAGCAGCTTGGTGGGGCAAACTAGCACAGATACGCAGTATTTT.

This clone has just one count. The chain is built from TRBV7-9 and TRBJ2-1; D gene uncertain. The CDR3 spans 12 residues. Trimming stripped 5 bases from V and 9 bases from J, with 11 bases between. Germline V gene lookup returns CDR1 SEHNR and CDR2 FQNEAQ (reference sequence). The CDR3 DNA follows: TGTGCCAGCAGCCCCCCCAACGGTGAGCAGTTCTTC. This translates into CASSPPNGEQFF.

V usage is TRBV3-1 (or the pseudogene TRBV3-2) and J usage is TRBJ2-5; D is unresolved. Trimming stripped 4 bases from V and 4 bases from J, with 16 bases between. Looked up from germline, CDR1 is LGHDT and CDR2 is YNNKEL (reference sequence). The CDR3 extends over 15 amino acids. The CDR3 sequence is CASSPRAHEPETQYF. The CDR3 nucleotides are TGTGCCAGCAGCCCCCGGGCCCACGAACCAGAGACCCAGTACTTC.

The chain recombines TRBV4-3 with TRBJ2-2, with D perhaps TRBD1 or TRBD2 (6 bases each). Deletions cut 0 bases from V and 5 bases from J, with 16 bases between. This CDR3 is 17 amino acids long. Germline values: CDR1 LGHNA, CDR2 YSLEER. Here the CDR3 DNA reads TGCGCCAGCAGCCAAGATCTACCGGGGGCAAGAACCGGGGAGCTGTTTTTT. Its translation: CASSQDLPGARTGELFF.

The rearrangement links TRBV5-6 to TRBJ1-6; D might be TRBD1 (6 bases). Germline V gene lookup returns CDR1 SGHDT and CDR2 YYEEEE. The CDR3 runs 17 residues. V was clipped by 1 base and J by 6 bases, with 17 bases between them. The CDR3, as DNA: TGTGCCAGCAGCTTGACGTTCCAGGGGATAGGTAATTCACCCCTCCACTTT. Amino acids: CASSLTFQGIGNSPLHF.

The chain joins TRBV5-1 to TRBJ1-1; D gene uncertain. The V gene lost 0 bases and the J gene lost 4 bases, with 16 bases spanning the gap. The V gene's germline CDR1 is SGHRS and CDR2 YFSETQ. The CDR3 has 16 amino acids. The CDR3 coding sequence is TGCGCCAGCAGCTTGGGGTCCATCAGACTGGGCACTGAAGCTTTCTTT. It translates to CASSLGSIRLGTEAFF.

The chain employs TRBV6-5 and TRBJ2-7, with TRBD2 as a possible D gene (7 bases). Germline assignment: CDR1 MNHEY and CDR2 SVGAGI. Trimming cost V 7 bases and J 2 bases, with 15 bases left between them. The CDR3 extends over 14 amino acids. Here the CDR3 DNA reads TGTGCCAGCACCCGAGGGGGGGCGCCCTACGAGCAGTACTTC. Protein product: CASTRGGAPYEQYF.

The chain joins TRBV4-2 to TRBJ1-6; 7 positions match TRBD1. V lost 0 bases to trimming and J lost 10 bases; unmatched junction nucleotides: 12. This CDR3 spans 17 amino acids. The germline V gene encodes CDR1 LGHNA and CDR2 YNFKEQ. The CDR3 spells CASSQDGTARGGSPLHF. In DNA form, the CDR3 reads TGTGCCAGCAGCCAAGATGGGACAGCTCGGGGGGGATCACCCCTCCACTTT.

The V and J genes are TRBV5-6 and TRBJ1-2, with 9 bases identical to TRBD1. Germline V CDR1 and CDR2: SGHDT, YYEEEE. With V trimmed by 4 bases and J by 5 bases, 9 bases remained unmatched. The CDR3 sequence is 15 residues long. This chain's CDR3 is CASSGRTGDPYGYTF. The CDR3 DNA reads as TGTGCCAGCAGCGGGAGGACAGGGGACCCATATGGCTACACCTTC.

A note on this clone: Other DNA variants within this sample encode the same CDR3. The CDR3 DNA follows: TGTGCCAGCAGTTACTCGTCTGGAAACACCATATATTTT. Its translation is CASSYSSGNTIYF. This chain uses TRBV6-5 with TRBJ1-3; D unclear. This CDR3 has 13 amino acids. Per the germline V gene, CDR1 is MNHEY and CDR2 is SVGAGI. V lost 0 bases to trimming and J lost 1 base, with 1 base between them.

The chain employs TRBV6-5 and TRBJ1-1, with 11 nucleotides matching TRBD1. Germline trimming cut 2 bases from V and 4 bases from J; bases unmatched to any gene: 3. The CDR3 runs to 15 residues. Germline V lookup: CDR1 MNHEY, CDR2 SVGAGI. CDR3 residues: CASSYLGTGGTEAFF. In DNA, the CDR3 is TGTGCCAGCAGTTACCTCGGGACAGGGGGCACTGAAGCTTTCTTT.

J is TRBJ2-3 and V is TRBV3-1 (or the pseudogene TRBV3-2), with 14 bases fitting TRBD2. CDR3 length equals 18 residues. Germline CDR1 LGHDT, CDR2 YNNKEL (reference sequence). The J segment lost 1 base and the V segment lost 6 bases, leaving 9 bases of the junction unmatched. The DNA of the CDR3 is TGTGCCAGCAGATCCGGGACTAGCGGGAGAAGGGGCACAGATACGCAGTATTTT. As protein: CASRSGTSGRRGTDTQYF.

The rearrangement uses TRBV5-1 and TRBJ2-3; TRBD2 matches 10 bases. The CDR3 sequence is 16 residues long. The V gene end was trimmed by 4 bases and the J gene end by 1 base; junction bases not matched to a gene: 6. In germline, CDR1 is SGHRS, CDR2 YFSETQ. The CDR3 region is CASSGTGTSGTDTQYF. The CDR3 region has the DNA TGCGCCAGCAGCGGAACCGGGACTAGCGGCACAGATACGCAGTATTTT.

V usage is TRBV18 and J usage is TRBJ2-7, with 7 bases fitting TRBD1. CDR3 length: 14 amino acids. CDR1 is KGHSH and CDR2 is LQKENI in the germline V gene. The V gene end was trimmed by 6 bases and the J gene end by 2 bases; junction bases not matched to a gene: 7. CDR3 sequence: CASSIRDSTYEQYF. The CDR3 nucleotides read TGTGCCAGCTCCATCCGGGACAGCACCTACGAGCAGTACTTC. Full variable domain (rest looked up from reference TRBV18 and TRBJ2-7): NAGVMQNPRHLVRRRGQEARLRCSPMKGHSHVYWYRQLPEEGLKFMVYLQKENIIDESGMPKERFSAEFPKEGPSILRIQQVVRGDSAAYFCASSIRDSTYEQYFGPGTRLTVT.

The rearrangement links TRBV29-1 to TRBJ1-1, with D unresolved. The CDR3 loop spans 13 amino acids. The V gene's germline CDR1 is SQVTM and CDR2 ANQGSEA. Trimming cost V 7 bases and J 3 bases, with 15 bases left between them. This CDR3 reads CSAESGRDTEAFF. The CDR3 DNA reads TGCAGCGCTGAGTCAGGCCGGGACACTGAAGCTTTCTTT.

The gene calls are TRBV6-5 and TRBJ1-6, with D uncertain. Germline CDR1 MNHEY, CDR2 SVGAGI. V was pared by 0 bases and J by 7 bases, with 13 bases between. This CDR3 has 16 amino acids. CDR3 DNA sequence: TGTGCCAGCAGTTACTCGATATCAGGAGCCAATTCACCCCTCCACTTT. Translating gives CASSYSISGANSPLHF.

The chain is built from TRBV5-4 and TRBJ1-5, with unresolved D. Trimming pared 2 bases from V and 2 bases from J, leaving 5 bases between. Germline CDR1 SGHNT, CDR2 YYREEE (reference sequence). This CDR3 is 13 amino acids long. The DNA for the CDR3 is TGTGCCAGCAGCTTCGAGGGCAATCAGCCCCAGCATTTT. Translated: CASSFEGNQPQHF.

The gene calls are TRBV10-3 and TRBJ2-1; D gene uncertain. This CDR3 comprises 11 residues. Trimming took off 6 bases at V and 5 bases at J, with 5 bases between the two ends. The germline gives CDR1 ENHRY, CDR2 SYGVKD. This CDR3 reads CAIRRNNEQFF. The CDR3 DNA is TGTGCCATCAGGCGAAACAATGAGCAGTTCTTC.

The chain employs TRBV10-3 and TRBJ2-1, with 7 nucleotides matching TRBD2. The CDR3 spans 14 residues. V shed 8 bases and J 0 bases; nucleotides not matched to a gene: 4. The germline V gene has CDR1 ENHRY and CDR2 SYGVKD. In DNA, the CDR3 is TGTGCCATCGGACTAGGAGGCTCCTACAATGAGCAGTTCTTC. Translation gives CAIGLGGSYNEQFF.

This clone was seen a single time. The gene calls are TRBV7-9 and TRBJ1-1, with TRBD1 as a possible D gene (5 bases). Germline V gene lookup returns CDR1 SEHNR and CDR2 FQNEAQ (reference sequence). The length of the CDR3 is 12 residues. The V and J ends lost 5 bases and 6 bases respectively, with 10 bases between them. CDR3 in DNA: TGTGCCAGCAGCCCGACAGATTCTGAAGCTTTCTTT. It is translated as CASSPTDSEAFF. Combining the CDR3 with reference TRBV7-9 and TRBJ1-1 gives the whole variable domain DTGVSQNPRHKITKRGQNVTFRCDPISEHNRLYWYRQTLGQGPEFLTYFQNEAQLEKSRLLSDRFSAERPKGSFSTLEIQRTEQGDSAMYLCASSPTDSEAFFGQGTRLTVV.

V usage is TRBV30 and J usage is TRBJ1-1, with D possibly TRBD1 on 5 matching bases. In germline, CDR1 is GTSNPN, CDR2 SVGIG (reference sequence). Trimming cost V 2 bases and J 2 bases, with 9 bases left between them. CDR3 length: 13 residues. CDR3: CAWSWGSNTEAFF. The CDR3, as DNA: TGTGCCTGGAGTTGGGGCTCTAACACTGAAGCTTTCTTT. Based on the CDR3 plus reference TRBV30 and TRBJ1-1, the full variable domain is SQTIHQWPATLVQPVGSPLSLECTVEGTSNPNLYWYRQAAGRGLQLLFYSVGIGQISSEVPQNLSASRPQDRQFILSSKKLLLSDSGFYLCAWSWGSNTEAFFGQGTRLTVV.

The V and J genes are TRBV5-1 and TRBJ2-3, with TRBD2 identical over 15 bases. The CDR3 extends over 18 amino acids. Germline CDR1 is SGHRS and CDR2 is YFSETQ. The J segment lost 2 bases and the V segment lost 4 bases, leaving 8 bases of the junction unmatched. The CDR3 DNA reads TGCGCCAGCAGCCTGGATGGACTAGCGGGGGGGTTCACAGATACGCAGTATTTT. Its translation is CASSLDGLAGGFTDTQYF.

This chain joins TRBV11-1 and TRBJ2-4, with D unresolved. Trimming stripped 5 bases from V and 3 bases from J, with 14 bases between. The CDR3 spans 15 residues. Germline loops: CDR1 SGHAT, CDR2 FQDESV (reference sequence). Here the CDR3 DNA reads TGTGCCAGCAGCCTCGATCTGGGCTACAAAAACATTCAGTACTTC. Amino acid sequence: CASSLDLGYKNIQYF.

This chain joins TRBV19 and TRBJ1-2; D is unclear. V shed 1 base and J shed 4 bases, with 10 bases lying between them. This CDR3 contains 14 residues. Germline CDR1 is LNHDA and CDR2 is SQIVND (reference sequence). CDR3 region: CASSIGGASYGYTF. DNA for the CDR3: TGTGCCAGTAGTATAGGCGGAGCGAGCTATGGCTACACCTTC.

This clone appeared once. The chain uses TRBV6-2 or TRBV6-3 and TRBJ2-1, with TRBD2 identical over 9 bases. Germline lookup yields CDR1 MNHEY and CDR2 SVGEGT. Losses at the gene ends were 5 bases for V and 4 bases for J; bases not matched to a gene: 6. The CDR3 covers 15 residues. The CDR3 DNA is TGTGCCAGCAGTATAACTAGCGGGCTTTACAATGAGCAGTTCTTC. As protein: CASSITSGLYNEQFF.

The chain recombines TRBV3-1 (or the pseudogene TRBV3-2) with TRBJ2-1; TRBD1 or TRBD2 may be the D gene (7 bases each). Germline assignment: CDR1 LGHDT and CDR2 YNNKEL (reference sequence). Trimming left V 1 base short and J 4 bases short, with 20 bases between. The CDR3 extends over 18 amino acids. Written as DNA, the CDR3 is TGTGCCAGCAGCCAAGTGGCGAGGGGGCGCGGGGGATACAATGAGCAGTTCTTC. Translating gives CASSQVARGRGGYNEQFF.